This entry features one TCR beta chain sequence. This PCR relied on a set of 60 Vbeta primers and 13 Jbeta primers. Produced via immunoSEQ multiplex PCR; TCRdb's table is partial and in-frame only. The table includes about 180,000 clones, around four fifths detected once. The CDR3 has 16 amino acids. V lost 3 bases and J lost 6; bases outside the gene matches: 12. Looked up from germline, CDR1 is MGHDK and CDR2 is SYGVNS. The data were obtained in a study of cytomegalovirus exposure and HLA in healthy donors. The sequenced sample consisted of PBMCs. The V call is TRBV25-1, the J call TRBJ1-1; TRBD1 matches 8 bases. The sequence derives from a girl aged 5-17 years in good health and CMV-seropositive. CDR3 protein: CASSEPSRTGPPEAFF. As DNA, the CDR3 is TGTGCCAGCAGTGAGCCTAGTCGGACAGGGCCCCCTGAAGCTTTCTTT.